This entry is about one T cell receptor beta chain. Its antigen is as yet unknown. This sample was taken from a study of blood T cells in healthy people across ages. General observations from the study: From one million sequenced T cells, diversity estimates were lower bounds. Reliance upon unsorted PBMCs precluded definitive naive versus antigen-experienced comparison.

Germline CDR1 and CDR2: SGHTA and FQGNSA. CDR3 length equals 16 residues. Trimming removed 6 bases from V and 11 bases from J; junction bases left unmatched: 19. Then a second PCR, running roughly 7 to 11 cycles, was carried out with a sample-barcoded 5' primer and a J-beta primer mix. Every single cDNA molecule received a tag from a template-switch adaptor with 12 random nucleotides. One entry per CDR3 protein, called by TCRdb with MiXCR from the 5' RACE reads. The table records about 1.8 million distinct CDR3 sequences, approximately 50% of them present only once. The chain uses TRBV7-2 and TRBJ2-5; 9 bases align to TRBD2. The source material was blood. The sequence was collected from a woman in her thirties or forties in good health. The CDR3 DNA is TGTGCCAGCAGTGTATTAGCGGGGGTGAAAGTTGGGGAGCAGTACTTC. The encoded protein is CASSVLAGVKVGEQYF.